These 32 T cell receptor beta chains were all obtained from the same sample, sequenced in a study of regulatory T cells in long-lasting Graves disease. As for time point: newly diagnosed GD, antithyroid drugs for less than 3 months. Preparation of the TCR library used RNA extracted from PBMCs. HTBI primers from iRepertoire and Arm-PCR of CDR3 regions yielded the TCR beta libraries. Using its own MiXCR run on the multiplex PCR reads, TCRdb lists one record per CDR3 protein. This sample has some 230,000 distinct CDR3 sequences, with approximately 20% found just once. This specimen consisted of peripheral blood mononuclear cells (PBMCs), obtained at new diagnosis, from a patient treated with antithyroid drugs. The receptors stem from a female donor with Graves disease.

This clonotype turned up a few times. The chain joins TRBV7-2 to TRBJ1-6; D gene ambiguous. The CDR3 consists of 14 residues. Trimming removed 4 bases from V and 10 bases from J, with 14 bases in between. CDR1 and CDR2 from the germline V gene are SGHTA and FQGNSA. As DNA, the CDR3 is TGTGCCAGCAGCTCCCCTTTTACCTCCTCACCCCTCCACTTT. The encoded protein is CASSSPFTSSPLHF.

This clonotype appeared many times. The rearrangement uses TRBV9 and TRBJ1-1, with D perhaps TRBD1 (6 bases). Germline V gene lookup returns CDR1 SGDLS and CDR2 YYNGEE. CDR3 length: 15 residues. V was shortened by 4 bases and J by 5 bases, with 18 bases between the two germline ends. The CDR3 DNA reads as TGTGCCAGCAGCAACCTCAGGGGCCCGGGAACTGAAGCTTTCTTT. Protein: CASSNLRGPGTEAFF.

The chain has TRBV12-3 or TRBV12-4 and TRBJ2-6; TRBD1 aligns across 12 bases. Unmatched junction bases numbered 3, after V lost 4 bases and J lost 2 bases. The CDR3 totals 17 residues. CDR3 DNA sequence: TGTGCCAGCAGTTCCGGGACAGGGGGCCCTGGGGCCAACGTCCTGACTTTC. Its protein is CASSSGTGGPGANVLTF.

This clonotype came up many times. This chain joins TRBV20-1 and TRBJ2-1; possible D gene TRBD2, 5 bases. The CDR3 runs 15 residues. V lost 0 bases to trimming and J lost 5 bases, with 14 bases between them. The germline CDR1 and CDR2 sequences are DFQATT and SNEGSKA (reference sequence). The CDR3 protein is CSARDLRLADNEQFF. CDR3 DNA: TGCAGTGCTAGAGATCTACGGCTAGCCGACAATGAGCAGTTCTTC.

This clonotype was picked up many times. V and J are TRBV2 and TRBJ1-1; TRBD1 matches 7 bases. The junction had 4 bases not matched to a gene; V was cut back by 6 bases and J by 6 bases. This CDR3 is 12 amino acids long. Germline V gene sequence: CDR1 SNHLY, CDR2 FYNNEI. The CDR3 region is CASSRQGPEAFF. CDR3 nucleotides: TGTGCCAGCAGCAGACAGGGACCTGAAGCTTTCTTT.

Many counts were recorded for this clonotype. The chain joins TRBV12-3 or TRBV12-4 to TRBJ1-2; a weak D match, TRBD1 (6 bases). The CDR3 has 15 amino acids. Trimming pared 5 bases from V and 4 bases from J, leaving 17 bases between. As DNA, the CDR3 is TGTGCCAGCAGTCGCACAGGGCTCGTTGCCTATGGCTACACCTTC. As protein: CASSRTGLVAYGYTF.

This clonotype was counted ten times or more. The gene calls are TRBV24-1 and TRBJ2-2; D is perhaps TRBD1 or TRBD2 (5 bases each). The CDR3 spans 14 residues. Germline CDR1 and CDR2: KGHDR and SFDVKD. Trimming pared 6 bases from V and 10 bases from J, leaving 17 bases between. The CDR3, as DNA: TGTGCCACCAGTAAGCAGGGACCCGTCAAGGAGCTGTTTTTT. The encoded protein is CATSKQGPVKELFF.

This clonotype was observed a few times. The CDR3, as DNA: TGTGCCAGCAAATTTACTAGAGGAGAGACCCAGTACTTC. Protein product: CASKFTRGETQYF. V and J are TRBV6-1 and TRBJ2-5, with D maybe TRBD2 (5 bases). The CDR3 is 13 amino acids. CDR1 is MNHNS and CDR2 is SASEGT in the germline V gene. The V end was cut by 7 bases, the J end by 4 bases, with 13 bases between.

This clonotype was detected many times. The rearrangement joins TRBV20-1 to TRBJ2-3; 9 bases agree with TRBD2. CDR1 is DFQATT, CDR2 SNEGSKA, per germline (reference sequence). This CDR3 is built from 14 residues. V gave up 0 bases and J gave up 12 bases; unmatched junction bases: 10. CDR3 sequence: CSAREEGAGGPQYF. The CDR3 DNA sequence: TGCAGTGCTAGAGAGGAGGGGGCGGGAGGGCCTCAGTATTTT.

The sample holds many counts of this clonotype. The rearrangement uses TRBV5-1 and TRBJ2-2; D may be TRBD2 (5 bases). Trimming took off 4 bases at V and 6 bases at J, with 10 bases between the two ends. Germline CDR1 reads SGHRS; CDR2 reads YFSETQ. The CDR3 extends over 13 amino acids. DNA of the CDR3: TGCGCCAGCAGCGGGAGCGAAGCCGGGGAGCTGTTTTTT. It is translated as CASSGSEAGELFF. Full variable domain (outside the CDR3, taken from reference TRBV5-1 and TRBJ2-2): KAGVTQTPRYLIKTRGQQVTLSCSPISGHRSVSWYQQTPGQGLQFLFEYFSETQRNKGNFPGRFSGRQFSNSRSEMNVSTLELGDSALYLCASSGSEAGELFFGEGSRLTVL.

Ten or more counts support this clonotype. CDR3 protein: CASLSGVGTGELFF. CDR3 nucleotides: TGTGCCAGTCTCAGCGGGGTTGGGACCGGGGAGCTGTTTTTT. This chain links TRBV19 with TRBJ2-2; 7 bases agree with TRBD2. The junction had 8 bases not matched to a gene; V was cut back by 8 bases and J by 5 bases. The CDR3 has 14 amino acids. Looked up from germline, CDR1 is LNHDA and CDR2 is SQIVND (reference sequence). Drawing the rest from reference TRBV19 and TRBJ2-2, the complete variable domain is DGGITQSPKYLFRKEGQNVTLSCEQNLNHDAMYWYRQDPGQGLRLIYYSQIVNDFQKGDIAEGYSVSREKKESFPLTVTSAQKNPTAFYLCASLSGVGTGELFFGEGSRLTVL.

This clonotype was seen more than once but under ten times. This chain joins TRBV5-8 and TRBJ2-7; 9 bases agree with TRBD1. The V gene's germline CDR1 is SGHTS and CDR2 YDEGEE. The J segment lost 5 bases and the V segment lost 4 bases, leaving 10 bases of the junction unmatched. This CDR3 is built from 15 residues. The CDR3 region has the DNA TGTGCCAGCAGCCAAGGTACGGACAGGGGCAACGAGCAGTACTTC. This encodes CASSQGTDRGNEQYF. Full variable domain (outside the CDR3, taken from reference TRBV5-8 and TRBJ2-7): EAGVTQSPTHLIKTRGQQATLRCSPISGHTSVYWYQQALGLGLQFLLWYDEGEERNRGNFPPRFSGRQFPNYSSELNVNALELEDSALYLCASSQGTDRGNEQYFGPGTRLTVT.

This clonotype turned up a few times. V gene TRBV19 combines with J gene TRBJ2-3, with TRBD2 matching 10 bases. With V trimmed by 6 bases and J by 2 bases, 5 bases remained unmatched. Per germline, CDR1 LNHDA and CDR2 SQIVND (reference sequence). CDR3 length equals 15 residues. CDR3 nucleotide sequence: TGTGCCAGTAGCACCGGGACTAGCGCCACAGATACGCAGTATTTT. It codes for CASSTGTSATDTQYF.

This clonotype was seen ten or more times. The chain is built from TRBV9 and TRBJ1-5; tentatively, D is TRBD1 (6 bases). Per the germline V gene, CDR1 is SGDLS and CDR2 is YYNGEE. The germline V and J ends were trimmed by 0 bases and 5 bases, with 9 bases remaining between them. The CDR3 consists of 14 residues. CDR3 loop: CASSVGQDYQPQHF. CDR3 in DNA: TGTGCCAGCAGCGTAGGACAGGACTATCAGCCCCAGCATTTT.

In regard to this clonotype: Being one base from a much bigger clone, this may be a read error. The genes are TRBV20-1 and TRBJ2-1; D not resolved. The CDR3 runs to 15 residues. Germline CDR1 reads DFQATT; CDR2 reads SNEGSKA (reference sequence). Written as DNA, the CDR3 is TGCAATGCTAGAGTAGACGGTATTTTCTACAATGAGCAGTTCTTC. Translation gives CNARVDGIFYNEQFF.

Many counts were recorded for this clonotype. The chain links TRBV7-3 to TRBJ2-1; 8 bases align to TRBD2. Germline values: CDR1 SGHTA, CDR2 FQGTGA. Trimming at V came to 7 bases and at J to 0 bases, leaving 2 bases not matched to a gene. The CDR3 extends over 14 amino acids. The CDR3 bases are TGTGCCAGCAAGGCGGGAGGCTCCTACAATGAGCAGTTCTTC. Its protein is CASKAGGSYNEQFF.

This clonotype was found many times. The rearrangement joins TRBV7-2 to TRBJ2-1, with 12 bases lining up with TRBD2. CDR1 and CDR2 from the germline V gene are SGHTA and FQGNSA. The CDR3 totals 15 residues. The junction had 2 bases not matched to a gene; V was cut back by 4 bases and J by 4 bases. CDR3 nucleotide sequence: TGTGCCAGCAGCTGGACTAGCGGGGTTTACAATGAGCAGTTCTTC. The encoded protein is CASSWTSGVYNEQFF.

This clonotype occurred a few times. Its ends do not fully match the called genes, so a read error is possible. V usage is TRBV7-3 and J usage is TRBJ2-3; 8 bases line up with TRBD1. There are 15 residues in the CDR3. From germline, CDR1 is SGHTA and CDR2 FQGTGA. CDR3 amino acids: CASSYRGFFTDTQYF. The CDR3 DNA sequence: TGTGCTAGCAGCTACAGGGGGTTTTTCACAGATACGCAGTATTTT.

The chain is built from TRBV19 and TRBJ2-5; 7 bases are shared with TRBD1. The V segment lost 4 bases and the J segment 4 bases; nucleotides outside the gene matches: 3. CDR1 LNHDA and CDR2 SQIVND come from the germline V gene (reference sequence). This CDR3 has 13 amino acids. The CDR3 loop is CASSRGQIETQYF. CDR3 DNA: TGTGCCAGTAGTAGGGGACAGATAGAGACCCAGTACTTC.

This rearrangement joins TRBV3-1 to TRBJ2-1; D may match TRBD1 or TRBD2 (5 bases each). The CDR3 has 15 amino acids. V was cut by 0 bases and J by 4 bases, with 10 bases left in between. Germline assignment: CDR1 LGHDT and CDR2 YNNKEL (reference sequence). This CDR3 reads CASSQESEGYNEQFF. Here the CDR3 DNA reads TGTGCCAGCAGCCAAGAGTCAGAGGGGTACAATGAGCAGTTCTTC.

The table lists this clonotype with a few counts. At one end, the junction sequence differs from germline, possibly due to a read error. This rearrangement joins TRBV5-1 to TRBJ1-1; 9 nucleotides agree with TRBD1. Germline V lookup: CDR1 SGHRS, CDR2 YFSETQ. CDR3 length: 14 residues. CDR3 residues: CASSRGQGRTGAFF. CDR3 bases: TGCGCCAGCAGCAGGGGACAGGGAAGGACTGGAGCTTTCTTT.

The CDR3 loop reads CASSPRGWDEQYF. CDR3 in DNA: TGTGCCAGCAGTCCCCGCGGGTGGGACGAGCAGTACTTC. The chain recombines TRBV12-3 or TRBV12-4 with TRBJ2-7; TRBD2 is a possible D gene (5 bases). The CDR3 totals 13 residues. V gave up 5 bases and J gave up 5 bases, with 13 bases separating them.

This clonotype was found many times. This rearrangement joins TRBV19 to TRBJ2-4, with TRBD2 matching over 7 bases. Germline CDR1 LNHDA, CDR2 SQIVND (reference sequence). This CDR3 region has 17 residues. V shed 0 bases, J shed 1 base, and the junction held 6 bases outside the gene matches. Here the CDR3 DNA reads TGTGCCAGTAGTATAGAGGGAGGGAGGAGCGCCAAAAACATTCAGTACTTC. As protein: CASSIEGGRSAKNIQYF.

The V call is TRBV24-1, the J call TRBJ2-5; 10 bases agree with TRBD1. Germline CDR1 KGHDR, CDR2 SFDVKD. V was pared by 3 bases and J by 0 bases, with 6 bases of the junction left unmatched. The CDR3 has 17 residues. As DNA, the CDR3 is TGTGCCACCAGTGATCACCCCGGGACAGGGGACCAAGAGACCCAGTACTTC. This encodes CATSDHPGTGDQETQYF.

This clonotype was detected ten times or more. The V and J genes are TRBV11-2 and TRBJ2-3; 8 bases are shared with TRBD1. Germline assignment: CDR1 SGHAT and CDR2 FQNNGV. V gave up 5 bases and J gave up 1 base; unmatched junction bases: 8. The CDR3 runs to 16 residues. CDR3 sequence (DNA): TGTGCCAGCAGCCCGGGGGCAGGGGGCGGCACAGATACGCAGTATTTT. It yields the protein CASSPGAGGGTDTQYF.

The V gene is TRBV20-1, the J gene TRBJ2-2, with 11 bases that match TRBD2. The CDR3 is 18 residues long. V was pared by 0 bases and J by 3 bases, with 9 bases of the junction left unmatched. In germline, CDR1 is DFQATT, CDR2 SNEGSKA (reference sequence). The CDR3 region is CSARDLVSGRADTGELFF. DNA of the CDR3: TGCAGTGCTAGAGATCTCGTTAGCGGGAGGGCCGACACCGGGGAGCTGTTTTTT.

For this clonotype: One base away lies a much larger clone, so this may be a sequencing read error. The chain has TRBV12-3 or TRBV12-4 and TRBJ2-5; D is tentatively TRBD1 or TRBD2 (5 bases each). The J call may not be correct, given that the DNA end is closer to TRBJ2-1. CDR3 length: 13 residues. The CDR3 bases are TGTGCCAGCAGGTGGGACGTTGACAATGCGCAGTTCTTC. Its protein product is CASRWDVDNAQFF.

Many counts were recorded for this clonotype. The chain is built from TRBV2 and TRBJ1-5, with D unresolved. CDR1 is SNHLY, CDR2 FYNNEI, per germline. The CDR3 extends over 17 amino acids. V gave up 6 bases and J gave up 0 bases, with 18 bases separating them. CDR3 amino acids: CASSGPLGGNSNQPQHF. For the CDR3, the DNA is TGTGCCAGCAGCGGACCCCTAGGAGGGAATAGCAATCAGCCCCAGCATTTT.

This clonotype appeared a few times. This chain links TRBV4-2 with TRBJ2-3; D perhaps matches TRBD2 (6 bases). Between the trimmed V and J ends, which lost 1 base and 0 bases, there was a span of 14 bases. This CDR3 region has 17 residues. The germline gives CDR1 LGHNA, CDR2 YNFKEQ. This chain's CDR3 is CASSQGELSGSTDTQYF. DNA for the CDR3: TGTGCCAGCAGCCAAGGGGAATTGAGCGGGAGCACAGATACGCAGTATTTT.

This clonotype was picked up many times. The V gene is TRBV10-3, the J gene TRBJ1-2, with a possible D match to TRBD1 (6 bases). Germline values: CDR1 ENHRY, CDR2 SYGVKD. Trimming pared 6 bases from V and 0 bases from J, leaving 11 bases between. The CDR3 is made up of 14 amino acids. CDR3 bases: TGTGCCATCAGACGGGACACCTCTAACTATGGCTACACCTTC. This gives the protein CAIRRDTSNYGYTF.

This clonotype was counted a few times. The CDR3 DNA follows: TGTGCCAGCAGTGAAGCGTTTGGGGCGGGAGTCCTCTACAATGAGCAGTTCTTC. As protein: CASSEAFGAGVLYNEQFF. The J gene is TRBJ2-1, the V gene TRBV6-2 or TRBV6-3; 7 bases agree with TRBD2. Germline V CDR1 and CDR2: MNHEY, SVGEGT. Trimming removed 5 bases from V and 3 bases from J; junction bases left unmatched: 16. The CDR3 contains 18 residues.

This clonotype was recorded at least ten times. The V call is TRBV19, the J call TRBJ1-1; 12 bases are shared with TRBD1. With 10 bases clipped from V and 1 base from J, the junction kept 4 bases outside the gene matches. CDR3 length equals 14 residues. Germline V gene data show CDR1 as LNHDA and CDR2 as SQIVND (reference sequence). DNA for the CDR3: TGTGCCACTGGGGACAGGGGGCAGAACACTGAAGCTTTCTTT. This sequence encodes CATGDRGQNTEAFF.